The 29 T cell receptor beta chains given below trace back to one sample, sequenced in a study of PD-1 blockade in classical Hodgkin lymphoma. Repertoires were generated with immunoSEQ multiplex PCR, while TCRdb's copy carries only in-frame clones and drops some. The data show some 33,000 clones, under 75% seen once. The sample's time point: cycle 4 day 1 (C4D1), after more than five weeks of nivolumab. After autologous stem cell transplantation all patients relapsed, and prior brentuximab vedotin exposure differed between cohorts. This specimen was peripheral blood mononuclear cells (PBMCs), taken before the fourth cycle of nivolumab. Receptor source: a human donor with classical Hodgkin lymphoma.

This chain links TRBV9 with TRBJ2-1, with 7 nucleotides matching TRBD1. This CDR3 has 13 residues. Germline V gene lookup returns CDR1 SGDLS and CDR2 YYNGEE. V dropped 4 bases and J dropped 12; count of bases not matched to a gene: 10. The CDR3 is CASSNGTERGQFF. CDR3 bases: TGTGCCAGCAGCAATGGGACAGAACGTGGGCAGTTCTTC.

The CDR3 DNA follows: TGTGCCAGCAGGCCGAGGGGGATCACCGGGGAGCTGTTTTTT. Protein sequence: CASRPRGITGELFF. The V and J genes are TRBV9 and TRBJ2-2; tentative D call: TRBD1 (6 bases). V shed 5 bases and J shed 4 bases, with 12 bases lying between them. Germline V gives CDR1 SGDLS, CDR2 YYNGEE. The length of the CDR3 is 14 residues.

V and J are TRBV7-9 and TRBJ1-1, with a possible D match to TRBD1 (6 bases). Trimming took off 5 bases at V and 1 base at J, with 23 bases between the two ends. The V gene's germline CDR1 is SEHNR and CDR2 FQNEAQ (reference sequence). This CDR3 comprises 18 residues. CDR3 region: CASSPPRLQGIRNTEAFF. In DNA, the CDR3 is TGTGCCAGCAGCCCGCCCCGGTTACAGGGAATAAGGAACACTGAAGCTTTCTTT.

This chain links TRBV30 with TRBJ2-2, with TRBD2 matching over 9 bases. V lost 3 bases to trimming and J lost 3 bases; unmatched junction nucleotides: 14. Germline CDR1 and CDR2: GTSNPN and SVGIG (reference sequence). The CDR3 spans 18 residues. CDR3 nucleotide sequence: TGTGCCTGGAGGGTTCTGTCGGCGGGAGGGCCACACACCGGGGAGCTGTTTTTT. Translating gives CAWRVLSAGGPHTGELFF.

V and J are TRBV11-2 and TRBJ1-4; 7 nucleotides match TRBD1. This CDR3 is 13 amino acids long. Germline V gene sequence: CDR1 SGHAT, CDR2 FQNNGV. V was clipped by 6 bases and J by 12 bases; unmatched bases: 10. The CDR3 spells CASSTTGEHELFF. CDR3 sequence (DNA): TGTGCCAGCAGTACAACAGGGGAGCACGAACTGTTTTTT. Full variable domain (remainder filled in from reference TRBV11-2 and TRBJ1-4): EAGVAQSPRYKIIEKRQSVAFWCNPISGHATLYWYQQILGQGPKLLIQFQNNGVVDDSQLPKDRFSAERLKGVDSTLKIQPAKLEDSAVYLCASSTTGEHELFFGSGTQLSVL.

This clone has more than one count but fewer than ten. This chain connects TRBV23-1 to TRBJ1-2; 8 nucleotides line up with TRBD1. TRBV23-1 is filed as an ORF, its function uncertain. The junction had 5 bases not matched to a gene; V was cut back by 4 bases and J by 1 base. The CDR3 consists of 15 residues. Here the CDR3 reads CASSRRTGFNYGYTF. The CDR3 nucleotides are TGCGCCAGCAGTCGGAGGACAGGGTTTAACTATGGCTACACCTTC.

V is TRBV7-9 and J is TRBJ2-5; D perhaps matches TRBD2 (5 bases). The CDR3 spans 16 residues. Germline values: CDR1 SEHNR, CDR2 FQNEAQ (reference sequence). Between the trimmed V and J ends, which lost 4 bases and 3 bases, there was a span of 18 bases. In DNA form, the CDR3 reads TGTGCCAGCAGCTCCCTTACATCACCGGGGAAAGAGACCCAGTACTTC. Translated, it gives CASSSLTSPGKETQYF. Full variable domain (rest looked up from reference TRBV7-9 and TRBJ2-5): DTGVSQNPRHKITKRGQNVTFRCDPISEHNRLYWYRQTLGQGPEFLTYFQNEAQLEKSRLLSDRFSAERPKGSFSTLEIQRTEQGDSAMYLCASSSLTSPGKETQYFGPGTRLLVL.

This CDR3 is CASSQVIPRIMNTEAFF. In nucleotides, the CDR3 is TGCGCCAGCAGCCAAGTAATTCCCCGGATTATGAACACTGAAGCTTTCTTT. This chain connects TRBV4-1 to TRBJ1-1; D not certain. The CDR3 has 17 residues. Trimming stripped 1 base from V and 0 bases from J, with 15 bases between. The germline V gene encodes CDR1 MGHRA and CDR2 YSYEKL.

This clone showed up just once. The V gene is TRBV14, the J gene TRBJ2-3; D gene uncertain. CDR1 and CDR2 (germline): SGHDN, FVKESK. The CDR3 runs to 13 residues. V dropped 5 bases and J dropped 10 bases, with 16 bases sitting between them. The CDR3: CASSVTPGAAQYF. The CDR3 DNA reads as TGTGCCAGCAGCGTCACCCCCGGCGCCGCGCAGTATTTT.

V usage is TRBV12-5 and J usage is TRBJ2-1; maybe TRBD2 (6 bases). The CDR3 totals 12 residues. The ends were cut back, 5 bases at V and 8 bases at J, with 10 bases in the middle. Germline lookup yields CDR1 LGHNT and CDR2 FRNRAP. The CDR3 sequence is CASGTAGHEQFF. The CDR3, as DNA: TGTGCTAGTGGTACGGCGGGGCATGAGCAGTTCTTC.

The chain combines TRBV25-1 with TRBJ2-5; possible D gene TRBD1, 5 bases. The length of the CDR3 is 18 residues. CDR1 and CDR2 from the germline V gene are MGHDK and SYGVNS. Trimming removed 0 bases at V and 1 base at J, with 18 bases between. The DNA for the CDR3 is TGTGCCAGCAGTGAATACCCCCCCAGGGCAGAAACCCAAGAGACCCAGTACTTC. This translates into CASSEYPPRAETQETQYF.

The chain couples TRBV28 to TRBJ2-3, with D uncertain. Germline assignment: CDR1 MDHEN and CDR2 SYDVKM. The length of the CDR3 is 13 residues. Between the trimmed V and J ends, which lost 1 base and 3 bases, there was a span of 5 bases. CDR3 in DNA: TGTGCCAGCAGTTTATATTTTACAGATACGCAGTATTTT. Its translation: CASSLYFTDTQYF.

This chain uses TRBV28 with TRBJ1-1; D not resolved. The CDR3 spans 14 residues. The V end lost 4 bases, the J end lost 4 bases, and 13 bases lay between the germline ends. CDR1 is MDHEN, CDR2 SYDVKM, per germline. The CDR3 reads CASSSPVLSTEAFF. The DNA for the CDR3 is TGTGCCAGCAGTTCCCCCGTTCTAAGCACTGAAGCTTTCTTT.

The gene calls are TRBV28 and TRBJ2-3; 8 nucleotides agree with TRBD1. CDR1 is MDHEN and CDR2 is SYDVKM in the germline V gene. V was clipped by 5 bases and J by 2 bases; unmatched bases: 6. CDR3 length: 15 residues. CDR3 loop: CASSPRTGFTDTQYF. The CDR3 region has the DNA TGTGCCAGCAGTCCGAGGACAGGGTTCACAGATACGCAGTATTTT.

The chain has TRBV19 and TRBJ2-2, with D possibly TRBD1 on 6 matching bases. Between the trimmed V and J ends, which lost 5 bases and 1 base, there was a span of 17 bases. Germline V lookup: CDR1 LNHDA, CDR2 SQIVND (reference sequence). The CDR3 has 17 amino acids. For the CDR3, the DNA is TGTGCCAGTAGTGAACGATCAGGGGCCTGGAACACCGGGGAGCTGTTTTTT. Its translation is CASSERSGAWNTGELFF.

The CDR3, as DNA: TGTGCCAGCACTACCGGGGGGGGGAACACTGAAGCTTTCTTT. This codes for CASTTGGGNTEAFF. The V gene is TRBV28, the J gene TRBJ1-1; D perhaps matches TRBD1 (5 bases). In germline, CDR1 is MDHEN, CDR2 SYDVKM. V lost 7 bases to trimming and J lost 1 base, with 13 bases between them. The CDR3 contains 14 residues.

V is TRBV6-5 and J is TRBJ1-4, with 7 bases matching TRBD1. The CDR3 contains 14 residues. Germline CDR1 MNHEY, CDR2 SVGAGI. V lost 5 bases, J lost 8 bases, and 8 bases stayed unmatched. The CDR3 sequence is CASSNRGLGEKLFF. Written as DNA, the CDR3 is TGTGCCAGCAGTAACAGGGGTCTCGGGGAAAAACTGTTTTTT.

This sequence joins TRBV7-2 and TRBJ2-3, with a possible D match to TRBD2 (5 bases). CDR1 is SGHTA, CDR2 FQGNSA, per germline. Trimming took off 3 bases at V and 5 bases at J, with 15 bases between the two ends. This CDR3 has 15 amino acids. The CDR3, as DNA: TGTGCCAGCAGCTTGGGAGACCAGTTTGGAGATACGCAGTATTTT. It translates to CASSLGDQFGDTQYF.

The J gene is TRBJ2-1, the V gene TRBV28, with TRBD2 identical over 13 bases. Germline CDR1 and CDR2: MDHEN and SYDVKM. V was clipped by 3 bases and J by 8 bases; unmatched bases: 7. The CDR3 covers 16 residues. For the CDR3, the DNA is TGTGCCAGCAGTTTCCTAAGGACTAGCGGGAGCCATGAGCAGTTCTTC. It translates to CASSFLRTSGSHEQFF. The variable domain in full, completed from reference TRBV28 and TRBJ2-1, reads DVKVTQSSRYLVKRTGEKVFLECVQDMDHENMFWYRQDPGLGLRLIYFSYDVKMKEKGDIPEGYSVSREKKERFSLILESASTNQTSMYLCASSFLRTSGSHEQFFGPGTRLTVL.

This chain connects TRBV4-3 to TRBJ2-3; unclear D gene. Trimming pared 0 bases from V and 3 bases from J, leaving 19 bases between. Germline CDR1 is LGHNA and CDR2 is YSLEER. The CDR3 extends over 18 amino acids. Here the CDR3 DNA reads TGCGCCAGCAGCCAAGATATCTGGTCCCTTTCCGAGACAGATACGCAGTATTTT. Translating gives CASSQDIWSLSETDTQYF.

The chain couples TRBV6-6 to TRBJ2-1; no clear D gene. The CDR3 has 13 residues. CDR1 is MNHNY and CDR2 is SVGAGI in the germline V gene (reference sequence). The V end lost 6 bases, the J end lost 3 bases, and 9 bases lay between the germline ends. The CDR3, as DNA: TGTGCCAGCAGGGGTGGCGACTACAATGAGCAGTTCTTC. This gives the protein CASRGGDYNEQFF.

The chain employs TRBV5-4 and TRBJ2-7, with D tentatively TRBD1 (6 bases). Trimming left V 2 bases short and J 1 base short, with 10 bases between. Germline V gives CDR1 SGHNT, CDR2 YYREEE (reference sequence). The CDR3 is 14 residues long. The CDR3 spells CASSFPGVSYEQYF. The CDR3 DNA reads TGTGCCAGCAGCTTCCCAGGGGTATCCTACGAGCAGTACTTC.

This clone has a single count. The chain has TRBV10-2 and TRBJ1-3; the D is unclear. V lost 5 bases, J lost 6 bases, and 8 bases lay in between. From germline, CDR1 is WSHSY and CDR2 SAAADI. The CDR3 sequence is 12 residues long. The CDR3 reads CASSTPSNTIYF. As DNA, the CDR3 is TGCGCCAGCAGTACACCGTCAAACACCATATATTTT.

The chain's CDR3 is CASSLANEQFF. For the CDR3, the DNA is TGTGCCAGCAGCTTAGCCAATGAGCAGTTCTTC. The rearrangement links TRBV7-9 to TRBJ2-1; D remains ambiguous. Trimming removed 0 bases at V and 6 bases at J, with 0 bases between. The CDR3 spans 11 residues. The V gene's germline CDR1 is SEHNR and CDR2 FQNEAQ (reference sequence).

The V and J genes are TRBV9 and TRBJ2-7; 9 bases map to TRBD2. CDR1 is SGDLS, CDR2 YYNGEE, per germline. The CDR3 is 18 residues long. V gave up 0 bases and J gave up 5 bases; unmatched junction bases: 15. CDR3 in DNA: TGTGCCAGCAGCGTAGCCCTTAGCGGGAGAAGGAGTGGGCACGAGCAGTACTTC. It specifies CASSVALSGRRSGHEQYF.

The genes are TRBV6-4 and TRBJ1-1; 7 positions match TRBD1. The germline V gene encodes CDR1 MRHNA and CDR2 SNTAGT. The CDR3 runs to 15 residues. Trimming cost V 7 bases and J 3 bases; bases outside gene matches: 11. Here the CDR3 reads CASKLEGQKDTEAFF. CDR3 sequence (DNA): TGTGCCAGCAAGCTCGAGGGACAGAAGGACACTGAAGCTTTCTTT.

This chain joins TRBV28 and TRBJ1-2; D is ambiguous. The CDR3 has 13 residues. The V gene lost 2 bases and the J gene lost 5 bases, with 9 bases spanning the gap. Germline V lookup: CDR1 MDHEN, CDR2 SYDVKM. CDR3 nucleotide sequence: TGTGCCAGCAGTTTAAGTGCGTATTATGGCTACACCTTC. This codes for CASSLSAYYGYTF.

The chain joins TRBV5-4 to TRBJ1-2; the D is unclear. Per germline, CDR1 SGHNT and CDR2 YYREEE (reference sequence). The length of the CDR3 is 14 residues. Trimming removed 4 bases at V and 5 bases at J, with 15 bases between. In nucleotides, the CDR3 is TGTGCCAGCAGCACAAAAGGACGGTGGTATGGCTACACCTTC. This codes for CASSTKGRWYGYTF.

This clone is labeled as medium-sized. V and J are TRBV9 and TRBJ2-7; tentatively, D is TRBD1 (6 bases). V gave up 3 bases and J gave up 3 bases, with 16 bases separating them. CDR1 and CDR2 (germline): SGDLS, YYNGEE. This CDR3 contains 15 residues. The CDR3 here is CASSAARSGDYEQYF. In nucleotides, the CDR3 is TGTGCCAGCAGCGCCGCTCGGTCAGGGGACTACGAGCAGTACTTC.